Described below is a single TCR beta chain sequence and its context. The source of the sample is a study of blood T cell repertoires in COVID-19. Per the authors' pipeline: Scientists estimated how many nucleated cells there were by amplifying reference gene primers. Measured with immunoSEQ multiplex PCR; TCRdb has only the in-frame clones, and not every one. V, J and clone size were drawn from that table, and D and trimming were deduced from the DNA. The data hold over 50,000 clones, with 80% to 95% observed a single time. The sequenced material came from peripheral blood. This TCR was sampled from a man aged 50 to 59 with active COVID-19.

The CDR3 spells CASTDGQGVSPLHF. The CDR3 nucleotides are TGTGCCAGCACCGACGGACAGGGCGTTTCACCCCTCCACTTT. The chain recombines TRBV7-9 with TRBJ1-6; 8 bases fit TRBD1. Germline CDR1 is SEHNR and CDR2 is FQNEAQ (reference sequence). This CDR3 is 14 amino acids long. Trimming took 7 bases from V and 9 from J; bases not matched to a gene: 8.